The 2 T cell receptor beta chains below all came from one sample that was sequenced in a study of CD8+CD57+ T cells in acquired aplastic anemia. For CDR3 and TCR beta VDJ profiling, genomic DNA was the template used. TCRdb reprocessed the reads via MiXCR and lists one record per CDR3 protein. The table has 150,000 to 200,000 distinct CDR3 sequences, around 40% seen once. The specimen sequenced was sorted CD4+, CD8+, or CD8+CD57+ T cells (not recorded which) from PBMCs. Every receptor here comes from a human donor in good health.

This clonotype came up a few times. The rearrangement uses TRBV7-8 and TRBJ2-7, with D tentatively TRBD2 (5 bases). Trimming removed 5 bases at V and 3 bases at J, with 8 bases between. Germline V gene data show CDR1 as SGHVS and CDR2 as FQNEAQ. This CDR3 contains 12 residues. Here the CDR3 DNA reads TGTGCCAGCAGCCTACTAGACTACGAGCAGTACTTC. This codes for CASSLLDYEQYF.

Note on this clonotype: A much larger clone differs from this one at a single base, so this may be a read error. V is TRBV5-6 and J is TRBJ1-4; the D is unclear. This CDR3 comprises 18 residues. Germline V gene sequence: CDR1 SGHDT, CDR2 YYEEEE. The CDR3: CASSLVSGTTSGNEKPFF. The CDR3 nucleotides are TGTGCCAGCAGCTTGGTATCGGGCACTACCTCGGGTAATGAAAAACCGTTTTTT.